This passage covers 29 T cell receptor beta chains from one sample sequenced in a study of T cell repertoires and HLA-DP antigens. Their antigen targets remain unknown. The data were produced by immunoSEQ multiplex PCR, yet TCRdb's version contains in-frame clones alone and is incomplete. This table holds about 110,000 clones, around 92% found once. The specimen sequenced was CD4+ T cells from PBMCs. The source is a young woman in good health and CMV-seronegative.

The gene calls are TRBV7-6 and TRBJ1-3; no firm D call. Germline lookup yields CDR1 SGHVS and CDR2 FNYEAQ. V was pared by 5 bases and J by 4 bases, with 18 bases between. The CDR3 runs to 16 residues. DNA for the CDR3: TGTGCCAGCAGCCCTCGGACGCCAAAGGGAGGAAACACCATATATTTT. Translating it yields CASSPRTPKGGNTIYF. Full variable domain (remainder filled in from reference TRBV7-6 and TRBJ1-3): GAGVSQSPRYKVTKRGQDVALRCDPISGHVSLYWYRQALGQGPEFLTYFNYEAQQDKSGLPNDRFSAERPEGSISTLTIQRTEQRDSAMYRCASSPRTPKGGNTIYFGEGSWLTVV.

This sequence joins TRBV10-3 and TRBJ2-3; 7 bases map to TRBD2. This CDR3 is built from 15 residues. Germline V gene lookup returns CDR1 ENHRY and CDR2 SYGVKD. With 3 bases clipped from V and 4 bases from J, the junction kept 7 bases outside the gene matches. CDR3 protein: CAISDMSGDSDTQYF. Written as DNA, the CDR3 is TGTGCCATCAGTGATATGAGCGGGGATTCAGATACGCAGTATTTT.

V and J are TRBV4-1 and TRBJ2-3; 10 bases line up with TRBD2. The CDR3 is made up of 16 amino acids. Germline CDR1 MGHRA, CDR2 YSYEKL. Losses at the gene ends were 1 base for V and 4 bases for J; bases not matched to a gene: 5. In nucleotides, the CDR3 is TGCGCCAGCAGCCAAGTTGGGCTAGCGGGAGCAGATACGCAGTATTTT. It codes for CASSQVGLAGADTQYF.

This clone has just a few counts. This sequence joins TRBV11-2 and TRBJ1-2, with TRBD1 matching 10 bases. This CDR3 comprises 14 residues. The V gene end was trimmed by 2 bases and the J gene end by 8 bases; junction bases not matched to a gene: 5. The germline V gene encodes CDR1 SGHAT and CDR2 FQNNGV. The CDR3 coding sequence is TGTGCCAGCAGCTTACGGTCGACAGGGGGCGGCTACACCTTC. Translating it yields CASSLRSTGGGYTF.

The chain employs TRBV19 and TRBJ1-2; D call uncertain. Germline V gene data show CDR1 as LNHDA and CDR2 as SQIVND (reference sequence). This CDR3 has 12 amino acids. Trimming shortened V by 6 bases and J by 8 bases, and 13 bases separated the two germline ends. The CDR3 coding sequence is TGTGCCAGTAGCCCAGCGGGGAACGGCTACACCTTC. It specifies CASSPAGNGYTF. The full variable domain, in which reference TRBV19 and TRBJ1-2 provide the parts outside the CDR3, is DGGITQSPKYLFRKEGQNVTLSCEQNLNHDAMYWYRQDPGQGLRLIYYSQIVNDFQKGDIAEGYSVSREKKESFPLTVTSAQKNPTAFYLCASSPAGNGYTFGSGTRLTVV.

This clone was counted between two and nine times. J is TRBJ1-5 and V is TRBV19, with D maybe TRBD1 (5 bases). This CDR3 region has 17 residues. The ends were cut back, 4 bases at V and 5 bases at J, with 21 bases in the middle. CDR1 and CDR2 from the germline V gene are LNHDA and SQIVND (reference sequence). The DNA of the CDR3 is TGTGCCAGTAGTACCTTTAGGCGGGGGAGATACGATCAGCCCCAGCATTTT. Amino acid sequence: CASSTFRRGRYDQPQHF.

The V gene is TRBV2, the J gene TRBJ2-7, with 7 bases identical to TRBD1. This CDR3 contains 12 residues. CDR1 SNHLY and CDR2 FYNNEI come from the germline V gene. Trimming at V came to 6 bases and at J to 2 bases, leaving 1 base not matched to a gene. CDR3 DNA: TGTGCCAGCAGGGACAGGACCTACGAGCAGTACTTC. Translated: CASRDRTYEQYF.

This chain connects TRBV5-1 to TRBJ2-1, with TRBD2 identical over 9 bases. CDR1 SGHRS and CDR2 YFSETQ come from the germline V gene. V shed 1 base and J 4 bases; nucleotides not matched to a gene: 3. The CDR3 totals 15 residues. Here the CDR3 DNA reads TGCGCCAGCAGCTTGCTAGGACTAGCGTACAATGAGCAGTTCTTC. It specifies CASSLLGLAYNEQFF. The full variable domain, in which reference TRBV5-1 and TRBJ2-1 provide the parts outside the CDR3, is KAGVTQTPRYLIKTRGQQVTLSCSPISGHRSVSWYQQTPGQGLQFLFEYFSETQRNKGNFPGRFSGRQFSNSRSEMNVSTLELGDSALYLCASSLLGLAYNEQFFGPGTRLTVL.

The V and J genes are TRBV27 and TRBJ2-7, with 12 positions matching TRBD2. V lost 0 bases and J lost 3; bases outside the gene matches: 0. The length of the CDR3 is 15 residues. The germline CDR1 and CDR2 sequences are MNHEY and SMNVEV (reference sequence). The CDR3 loop is CASSLSTSGSYEQYF. As DNA, the CDR3 is TGTGCCAGCAGTTTATCGACTAGCGGGAGCTACGAGCAGTACTTC.

J is TRBJ2-3 and V is TRBV9; 8 bases align to TRBD1. Trimming removed 2 bases from V and 1 base from J; junction bases left unmatched: 3. The CDR3 sequence is 15 residues long. Germline CDR1 and CDR2: SGDLS and YYNGEE. CDR3 in amino acids: CASSVSGQGTDTQYF. The CDR3 DNA reads as TGTGCCAGCAGCGTCTCGGGACAGGGCACAGATACGCAGTATTTT.

About this clone: One end of the junction varies from germline; a read error may be responsible. CDR3 sequence reads: CASSLLGPSTDTQYF. The CDR3 DNA follows: TGTGCTAGCAGCTTATTGGGCCCCAGCACAGATACGCAGTATTTT. The rearrangement links TRBV7-7 to TRBJ2-3; D gene uncertain. CDR3 size: 15 residues. CDR1 is SSHAT and CDR2 is FNYEAQ in the germline V gene (reference sequence).

This rearrangement joins TRBV28 to TRBJ2-5; 8 nucleotides match TRBD1. Trimming at V came to 2 bases and at J to 5 bases, leaving 10 bases not matched to a gene. The germline gives CDR1 MDHEN, CDR2 SYDVKM. The CDR3 totals 16 residues. In nucleotides, the CDR3 is TGTGCCAGCAGTTTACTGAGACAGGGGTCCCGCGAGACCCAGTACTTC. Protein sequence: CASSLLRQGSRETQYF.

The rearrangement uses TRBV14 and TRBJ2-3, with 9 bases lining up with TRBD2. CDR3 length equals 16 residues. Trimming cost V 5 bases and J 2 bases; bases outside gene matches: 8. In germline, CDR1 is SGHDN, CDR2 FVKESK. The CDR3 loop reads CASSRRLAGFTDTQYF. Written as DNA, the CDR3 is TGTGCCAGCAGCAGGCGCCTAGCGGGGTTCACAGATACGCAGTATTTT.

The CDR3 protein is CASLGSTFSGNTIYF. The CDR3 coding sequence is TGTGCCAGCCTGGGGTCAACCTTCTCTGGAAACACCATATATTTT. The rearrangement joins TRBV2 to TRBJ1-3; D gene ambiguous. The CDR3 has 15 amino acids. V was clipped by 8 bases and J by 0 bases, with 14 bases between them. Per germline, CDR1 SNHLY and CDR2 FYNNEI.

The chain combines TRBV7-2 with TRBJ2-7, with a tentative D call TRBD2 (5 bases). CDR1 is SGHTA, CDR2 FQGNSA, per germline. Trimming shortened V by 2 bases and J by 4 bases, and 12 bases separated the two germline ends. CDR3 size: 14 residues. The CDR3 region has the DNA TGTGCCAGCAGCTTATTGCGAGGGTCTTACGAGCAGTACGTC. Translation: CASSLLRGSYEQYV.

This chain connects TRBV4-3 to TRBJ2-3; D is ambiguous. Germline V gene sequence: CDR1 LGHNA, CDR2 YSLEER. Trimming took 1 base from V and 9 from J, leaving 8 bases between them. The CDR3 has 12 residues. CDR3 amino acids: CASSQGPYTQYF. The CDR3 DNA reads TGCGCCAGCAGCCAAGGGCCGTACACGCAGTATTTT.

This rearrangement joins TRBV7-2 to TRBJ1-2; D may be TRBD1 (5 bases). Germline lookup yields CDR1 SGHTA and CDR2 FQGNSA. The V end was cut by 4 bases, the J end by 7 bases, with 10 bases between. CDR3 size: 12 residues. The CDR3 DNA sequence: TGTGCCAGCAGCTCCTCAGGGTTTGGCTACACCTTC. Translating gives CASSSSGFGYTF. The full variable domain, its missing parts supplied by reference TRBV7-2 and TRBJ1-2, is GAGVSQSPSNKVTEKGKDVELRCDPISGHTALYWYRQSLGQGLEFLIYFQGNSAPDKSGLPSDRFSAERTGGSVSTLTIQRTQQEDSAVYLCASSSSGFGYTFGSGTRLTVV.

The rearrangement joins TRBV27 to TRBJ2-2; 9 nucleotides line up with TRBD1. The V gene end was trimmed by 3 bases and the J gene end by 5 bases; junction bases not matched to a gene: 4. From germline, CDR1 is MNHEY and CDR2 SMNVEV (reference sequence). The CDR3 has 15 residues. The CDR3 here is CASSLATGGTGELFF. CDR3 nucleotides: TGTGCCAGCAGTTTGGCGACAGGGGGGACCGGGGAGCTGTTTTTT.

The count of this clone is one. The chain recombines TRBV7-8 with TRBJ1-2, with no clear D. From germline, CDR1 is SGHVS and CDR2 FQNEAQ. The CDR3 is made up of 17 amino acids. With 1 base removed from V and 2 bases from J, the gap between germline ends came to 17 bases. CDR3: CASSLVGRTVGNYGYTF. The CDR3 DNA sequence: TGTGCCAGCAGCTTAGTGGGGAGGACGGTAGGGAACTATGGCTACACCTTC.

The CDR3 DNA is TGTGCCAGCAGCTCGGGACAGGGGCGGACCAGCGAGCAGTTCTTC. Translated: CASSSGQGRTSEQFF. This chain joins TRBV5-5 and TRBJ2-1; TRBD1 aligns across 10 bases. The CDR3 length is 15 residues. V lost 3 bases, J lost 10 bases, and 10 bases stayed unmatched. The germline V gene has CDR1 SGHKS and CDR2 YYEKEE (reference sequence).

J is TRBJ2-5 and V is TRBV7-9; tentative D call: TRBD2 (6 bases). CDR3 length: 15 residues. Germline loops: CDR1 SEHNR, CDR2 FQNEAQ (reference sequence). The ends were cut back, 2 bases at V and 7 bases at J, with 17 bases in the middle. Written as DNA, the CDR3 is TGTGCCAGCAGCTTAAGGGCGGGATGGAGCTGGACCCAGTACTTC. Translating it yields CASSLRAGWSWTQYF.

The table lists this clone with a count of one. The chain recombines TRBV27 with TRBJ2-7; 10 nucleotides line up with TRBD1. Germline trimming cut 4 bases from V and 3 bases from J; bases unmatched to any gene: 9. The CDR3 covers 16 residues. Germline V gene lookup returns CDR1 MNHEY and CDR2 SMNVEV (reference sequence). The CDR3 coding sequence is TGTGCCAGCAGTTCGGTAGGCCGGGACAGGGGCTACGAGCAGTACTTC. Translation gives CASSSVGRDRGYEQYF.

CDR3 sequence reads: CAISWGGGETQYF. In DNA form, the CDR3 reads TGTGCCATCAGCTGGGGGGGCGGGGAGACCCAGTACTTC. The gene calls are TRBV10-3 and TRBJ2-5, with a tentative D call TRBD2 (7 bases). The CDR3 is made up of 13 amino acids. Looked up from germline, CDR1 is ENHRY and CDR2 is SYGVKD. The V end was cut by 6 bases, the J end by 5 bases, with 13 bases between.

V gene TRBV5-1 combines with J gene TRBJ2-5, with D perhaps matching TRBD2 (7 bases). V lost 5 bases and J 3 bases, leaving 17 bases between the germline ends. This CDR3 region has 15 residues. CDR1 is SGHRS and CDR2 is YFSETQ in the germline V gene. In DNA, the CDR3 is TGCGCCAGCAGAGGGGGGGCGAGGGGTGAAGAGACCCAGTACTTC. Its translation is CASRGGARGEETQYF. Based on the CDR3 plus reference TRBV5-1 and TRBJ2-5, the full variable domain is KAGVTQTPRYLIKTRGQQVTLSCSPISGHRSVSWYQQTPGQGLQFLFEYFSETQRNKGNFPGRFSGRQFSNSRSEMNVSTLELGDSALYLCASRGGARGEETQYFGPGTRLLVL.

The CDR3 here is CASSPGTGGSYEQYF. The CDR3 DNA reads as TGTGCCAGCAGCCCAGGGACAGGGGGAAGTTACGAGCAGTACTTC. The chain joins TRBV5-6 to TRBJ2-7, with TRBD1 identical over 11 bases. Germline CDR1 is SGHDT and CDR2 is YYEEEE. The CDR3 is 15 amino acids. V lost 4 bases, J lost 4 bases, and 7 bases stayed unmatched.

The rearrangement uses TRBV6-6 and TRBJ1-4; the D is unclear. Trimming took off 6 bases at V and 9 bases at J, with 14 bases between the two ends. Germline V gene sequence: CDR1 MNHNY, CDR2 SVGAGI (reference sequence). The CDR3 sequence is 13 residues long. In DNA form, the CDR3 reads TGTGCCAGCAGCCCAAGGGAGAGGAAAAAACTGTTTTTT. Encoded protein: CASSPRERKKLFF.

The chain links TRBV2 to TRBJ2-7; D is undetermined. V was shortened by 5 bases and J by 7 bases, with 6 bases between the two germline ends. The CDR3 contains 10 residues. Germline values: CDR1 SNHLY, CDR2 FYNNEI. This chain's CDR3 is CASSRSEQYF. CDR3 nucleotides: TGTGCCAGCAGTCGGTCGGAGCAGTACTTC.

The genes are TRBV29-1 and TRBJ2-1; D gene uncertain. Germline V lookup: CDR1 SQVTM, CDR2 ANQGSEA. V shed 7 bases and J shed 0 bases, with 16 bases lying between them. The CDR3 contains 15 residues. CDR3 amino acids: CSADRGSTSYNEQFF. The CDR3 DNA sequence: TGCAGCGCGGACCGTGGGTCAACCTCCTACAATGAGCAGTTCTTC.

The chain carries TRBV7-3 and TRBJ2-3; TRBD1 aligns across 8 bases. Germline V gene sequence: CDR1 SGHTA, CDR2 FQGTGA. Trimming cost V 2 bases and J 4 bases; bases outside gene matches: 5. The CDR3 is 15 amino acids. CDR3 nucleotides: TGTGCCAGCAGCTTAGGGGCAGGGGGCCCAGATACGCAGTATTTT. Encoded protein: CASSLGAGGPDTQYF.